Listed below are T cell receptor beta chains from one sample, sequenced in a study of cytomegalovirus exposure and HLA in healthy donors. The assay was immunoSEQ multiplex PCR, and TCRdb's table has in-frame clones only and misses some. Counted here are approximately 97,000 clones, 70% to 75% occurring once; the ten biggest clones make up roughly 3.6%. Specimen: PBMCs. These receptors were taken from a middle-aged man in good health and CMV-seronegative. CDR3s include the opening cysteine and the closing phenylalanine or tryptophan. D genes are given only for firm matches.

v_gene: TRBV5-1
d_gene: -
j_gene: TRBJ2-7
CDR3nt: TGCGCCAGCAGCTTGGACAGCGGCGGGTACGAGCAGTACTTC
CDR3aa: CASSLDSGGYEQYF

v_gene: TRBV6-4
d_gene: -
j_gene: TRBJ2-3
CDR3nt: TGTGCCAGCAGTGACTCTCCGGGTAGCACAGATACGCAGTATTTT
CDR3aa: CASSDSPGSTDTQYF

v_gene: TRBV29-1
d_gene: TRBD1
j_gene: TRBJ2-5
CDR3nt: TGCAGCGTAGCCGGGACAGCTGAATTAGAGACCCAGTACTTC
CDR3aa: CSVAGTAELETQYF

v_gene: TRBV15
d_gene: -
j_gene: TRBJ2-3
CDR3nt: TGTGCCACCAGCAGAGATGAGATTAGCTCGAGCACAGATACGCAGTATTTT
CDR3aa: CATSRDEISSSTDTQYF

v_gene: TRBV19
d_gene: TRBD1
j_gene: TRBJ1-5
CDR3nt: TGTGCCAGTAGACTCCAGGGGGGCAATCAGCCCCAGCATTTT
CDR3aa: CASRLQGGNQPQHF

v_gene: TRBV5-4
d_gene: TRBD2
j_gene: TRBJ2-1
CDR3nt: TGTGCCAGCAGCCTTCCGACTAGCGGGCGGGGTGAGCAGTTCTTC
CDR3aa: CASSLPTSGRGEQFF

v_gene: TRBV19
d_gene: -
j_gene: TRBJ2-1
CDR3nt: TGTGCCAGTAGGATGAGGGGGAACTCCTACAATGAGCAGTTCTTC
CDR3aa: CASRMRGNSYNEQFF

v_gene: TRBV6-4
d_gene: -
j_gene: TRBJ2-3
CDR3nt: TGTGCCAGCAGTGACTCCGGCGGAGGCACAGATACGCAGTATTTT
CDR3aa: CASSDSGGGTDTQYF

v_gene: TRBV7-2
d_gene: -
j_gene: TRBJ1-6
CDR3nt: TGTGCCAGCAGCCCCCGTCGCACCAGGGGAGAGTGGAATTCACCCCTCCACTTT
CDR3aa: CASSPRRTRGEWNSPLHF

v_gene: TRBV18
d_gene: -
j_gene: TRBJ1-1
CDR3nt: TGTGCCAGCTCGCTAGGACAAGCGAACACTGAAGCTTTCTTT
CDR3aa: CASSLGQANTEAFF